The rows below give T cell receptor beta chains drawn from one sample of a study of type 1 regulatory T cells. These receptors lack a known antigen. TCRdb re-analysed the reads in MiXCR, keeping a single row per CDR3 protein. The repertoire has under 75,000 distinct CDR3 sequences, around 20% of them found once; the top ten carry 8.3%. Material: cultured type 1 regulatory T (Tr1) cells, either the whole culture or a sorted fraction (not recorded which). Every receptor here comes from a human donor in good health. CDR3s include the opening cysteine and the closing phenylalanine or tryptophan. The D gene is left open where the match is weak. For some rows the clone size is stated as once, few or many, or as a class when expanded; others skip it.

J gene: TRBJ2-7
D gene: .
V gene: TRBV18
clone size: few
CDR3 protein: CASSAPRGYEQYF
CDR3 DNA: TGTGCCAGCTCCGCACCCAGGGGCTACGAGCAGTACTTC

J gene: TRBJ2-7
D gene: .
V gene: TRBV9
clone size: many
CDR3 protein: CASSVFQTGTSMGYEQYF
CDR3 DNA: TGTGCCAGCAGCGTTTTCCAGACCGGGACTTCTATGGGGTACGAGCAGTACTTC

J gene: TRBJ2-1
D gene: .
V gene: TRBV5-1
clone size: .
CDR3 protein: CASSLDASYNEQFF
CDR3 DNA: TGCGCCAGCAGCTTGGACGCCAGTTACAATGAGCAGTTCTTC

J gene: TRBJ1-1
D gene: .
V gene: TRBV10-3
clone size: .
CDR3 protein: CATSPGTVNTEAFF
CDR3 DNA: TGTGCCACCAGCCCCGGGACGGTGAACACTGAAGCTTTCTTT

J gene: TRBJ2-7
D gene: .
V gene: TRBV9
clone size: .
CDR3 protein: CASSGTGYEQYF
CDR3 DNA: TGTGCCAGCAGCGGAACAGGATACGAGCAGTACTTC

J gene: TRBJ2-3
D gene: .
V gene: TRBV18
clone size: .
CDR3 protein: CASSPLVLTDTQYF
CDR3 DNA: TGTGCCAGCTCACCACTGGTCCTCACAGATACGCAGTATTTT

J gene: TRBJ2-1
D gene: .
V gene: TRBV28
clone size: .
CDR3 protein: CASTGGSSYNEQFF
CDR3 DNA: TGTGCCAGCACGGGGGGCTCCTCCTACAATGAGCAGTTCTTC

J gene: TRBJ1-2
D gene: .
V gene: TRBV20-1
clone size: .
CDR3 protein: CSAPRVNYGYTF
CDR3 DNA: TGCAGTGCTCCGCGAGTTAACTATGGCTACACCTTC

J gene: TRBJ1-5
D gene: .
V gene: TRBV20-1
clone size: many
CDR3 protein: CSASPWGGNQPQHF
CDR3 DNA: TGCAGTGCTAGCCCCTGGGGGGGCAATCAGCCCCAGCATTTT

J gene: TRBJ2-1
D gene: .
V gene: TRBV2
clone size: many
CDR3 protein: CASSERTTGLGEQFF
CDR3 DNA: TGTGCCAGCAGTGAAAGGACGACCGGTTTAGGCGAGCAGTTCTTC

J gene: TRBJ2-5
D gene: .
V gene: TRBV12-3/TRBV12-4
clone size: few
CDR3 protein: CASSFGRRQETQYF
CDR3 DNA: TGTGCCAGCAGTTTTGGCAGAAGACAAGAGACCCAGTACTTC

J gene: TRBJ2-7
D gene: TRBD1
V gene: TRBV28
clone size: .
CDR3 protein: CACWTGGSSSSYEQYF
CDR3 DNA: TGTGCCTGTTGGACAGGGGGTTCTTCGAGCTCCTACGAGCAGTACTTC

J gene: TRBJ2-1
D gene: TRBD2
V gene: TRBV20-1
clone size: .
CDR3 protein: CTPVAGVHNEQFF
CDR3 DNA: TGCACCCCCGTAGCGGGAGTCCACAATGAGCAGTTCTTC

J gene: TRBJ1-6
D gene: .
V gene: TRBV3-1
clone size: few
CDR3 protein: CASSPGTSAPLHF
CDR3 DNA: TGTGCCAGCAGCCCGGGGACCTCTGCACCCCTCCACTTT

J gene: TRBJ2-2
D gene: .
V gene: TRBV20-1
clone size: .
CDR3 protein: CSATKGVDTGELFF
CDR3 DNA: TGCAGTGCTACGAAGGGAGTGGACACCGGGGAGCTGTTTTTT

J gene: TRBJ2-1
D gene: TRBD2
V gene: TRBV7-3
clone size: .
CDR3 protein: CASSVTSASNEQFF
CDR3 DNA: TGTGCCAGCAGCGTGACTAGCGCCTCAAATGAGCAGTTCTTC

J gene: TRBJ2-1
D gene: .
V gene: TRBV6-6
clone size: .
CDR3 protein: CASRASRSQFF
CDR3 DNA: TGTGCCAGCAGGGCCTCGAGGTCGCAGTTCTTC

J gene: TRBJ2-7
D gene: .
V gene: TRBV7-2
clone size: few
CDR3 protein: CASSFFQGSYEQYF
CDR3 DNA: TGTGCCAGCAGCTTTTTCCAGGGGTCCTACGAGCAGTACTTC

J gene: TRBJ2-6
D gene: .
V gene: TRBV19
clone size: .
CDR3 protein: CARGSGANVLTF
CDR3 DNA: TGTGCTAGGGGCTCTGGGGCCAACGTCCTGACTTTC

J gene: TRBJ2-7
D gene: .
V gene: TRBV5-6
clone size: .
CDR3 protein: CASSEGLSSYEQYF
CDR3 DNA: TGTGCCAGCAGCGAGGGACTCAGCAGCTACGAGCAGTACTTC

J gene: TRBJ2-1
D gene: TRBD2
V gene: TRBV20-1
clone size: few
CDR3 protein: CSARVLAGGNYNEQFF
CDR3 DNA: TGCAGTGCTAGAGTGCTAGCGGGAGGTAACTACAATGAGCAGTTCTTC

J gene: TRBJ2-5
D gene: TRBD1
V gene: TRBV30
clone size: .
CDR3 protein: CAWSGTGVPETQYF
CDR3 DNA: TGTGCCTGGAGTGGGACAGGGGTCCCGGAGACCCAGTACTTC

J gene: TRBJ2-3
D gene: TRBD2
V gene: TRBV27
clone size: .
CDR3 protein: CASSSPSGDTDTQYF
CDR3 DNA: TGTGCCAGCAGTTCTCCTAGCGGGGACACAGATACGCAGTATTTT

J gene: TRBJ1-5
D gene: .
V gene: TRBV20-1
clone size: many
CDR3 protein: CSAILTANQPQHF
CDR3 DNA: TGCAGTGCTATCTTAACAGCGAATCAGCCCCAGCATTTT

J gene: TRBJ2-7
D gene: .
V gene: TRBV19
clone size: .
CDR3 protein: CASSIDPATNSYEQYF
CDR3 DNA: TGTGCCAGTAGTATAGATCCCGCAACCAACTCCTACGAGCAGTACTTC

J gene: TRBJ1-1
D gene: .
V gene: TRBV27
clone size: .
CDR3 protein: CASSHTWDTEAFF
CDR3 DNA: TGTGCCAGCAGCCATACCTGGGACACTGAAGCTTTCTTT

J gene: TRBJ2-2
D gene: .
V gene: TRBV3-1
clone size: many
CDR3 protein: CASSQRGAGELFF
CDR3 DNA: TGTGCCAGCAGCCAGAGAGGGGCCGGGGAGCTGTTTTTT

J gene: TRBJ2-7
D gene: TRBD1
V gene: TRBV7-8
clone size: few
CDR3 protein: CASSWTGAREQYF
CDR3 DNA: TGTGCCAGCAGCTGGACAGGGGCAAGAGAGCAGTACTTC

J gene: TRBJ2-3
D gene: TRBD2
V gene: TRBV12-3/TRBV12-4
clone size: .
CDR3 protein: CASSPGLADTQYF
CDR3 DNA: TGTGCCAGCAGTCCGGGACTAGCGGATACGCAGTATTTT

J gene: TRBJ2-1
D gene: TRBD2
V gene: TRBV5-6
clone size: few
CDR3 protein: CASSLVRGANEQFF
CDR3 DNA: TGTGCCAGCAGCTTGGTGCGGGGGGCGAATGAGCAGTTCTTC

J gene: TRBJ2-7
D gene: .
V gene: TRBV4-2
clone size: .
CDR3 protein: CASSQSGAYEQYF
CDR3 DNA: TGTGCCAGCAGCCAGAGTGGGGCCTACGAGCAGTACTTC

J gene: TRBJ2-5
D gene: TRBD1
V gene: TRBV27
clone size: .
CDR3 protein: CASSPGDRRTETQYF
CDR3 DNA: TGTGCCAGCAGTCCTGGGGACAGGAGGACAGAGACCCAGTACTTC

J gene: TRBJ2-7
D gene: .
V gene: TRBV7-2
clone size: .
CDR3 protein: CASSLAGEEKQYF
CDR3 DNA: TGTGCCAGCAGCTTAGCGGGGGAAGAAAAGCAGTACTTC